The T cell receptor (beta chain) described here comes from a study of cytomegalovirus exposure and HLA in healthy donors. General study points: Accounts indicate the classifier identified cytomegalovirus status with strong specificity and sensitivity. Several of the most significant clusters were apparently associated with common viral pathogens in a later analysis. What a later analysis reportedly showed was that an Asian-associated ancestry cluster had fewer N-insertions than the approximately 700-donor mean.

V was shortened by 5 bases and J by 1 base, with 8 bases between the two germline ends. Germline CDR1 is SQVTM and CDR2 is ANQGSEA. This CDR3 spans 12 amino acids. A few counts support this clone. The antigen is undetermined. PCR used 60 Vbeta primers and 13 Jbeta primers. Clones were sequenced by immunoSEQ multiplex PCR, and TCRdb holds only the in-frame ones, with some missing. This table holds 100,000 to 150,000 clones, around 76% found once. The sequenced sample was PBMCs. The chain joins TRBV29-1 to TRBJ1-1; D is undetermined. This sequence originates from a woman between 45 and 60 years old in good health and CMV-seronegative. CDR3 loop: CSVYRENTEAFF. CDR3 in DNA: TGCAGCGTTTATCGGGAGAACACTGAAGCTTTCTTT. Supplemented by reference TRBV29-1 and TRBJ1-1, the full variable domain reads SAVISQKPSRDICQRGTSLTIQCQVDSQVTMMFWYRQQPGQSLTLIATANQGSEATYESGFVIDKFPISRPNLTFSTLTVSNMSPEDSSIYLCSVYRENTEAFFGQGTRLTVV.